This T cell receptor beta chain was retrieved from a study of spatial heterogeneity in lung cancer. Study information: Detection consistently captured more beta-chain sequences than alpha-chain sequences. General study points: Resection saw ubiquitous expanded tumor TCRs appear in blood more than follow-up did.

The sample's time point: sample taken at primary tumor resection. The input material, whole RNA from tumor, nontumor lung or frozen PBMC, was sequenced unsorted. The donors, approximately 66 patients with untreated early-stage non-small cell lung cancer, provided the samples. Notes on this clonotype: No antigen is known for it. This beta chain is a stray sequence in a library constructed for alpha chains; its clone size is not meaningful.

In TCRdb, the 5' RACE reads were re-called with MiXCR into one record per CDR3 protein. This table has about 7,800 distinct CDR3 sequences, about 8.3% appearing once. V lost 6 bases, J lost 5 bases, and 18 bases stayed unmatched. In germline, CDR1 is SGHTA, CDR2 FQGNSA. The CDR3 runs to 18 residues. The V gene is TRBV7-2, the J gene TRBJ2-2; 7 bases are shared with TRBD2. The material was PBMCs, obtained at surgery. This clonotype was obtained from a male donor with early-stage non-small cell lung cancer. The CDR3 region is CASRPSGLPPRRTGELFF. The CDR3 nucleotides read TGTGCCAGCAGACCTAGCGGCCTTCCGCCCCGGCGAACCGGGGAGCTGTTTTTT.